This is a list of T cell receptor beta chains from one sample in a study of blood T cell repertoires in COVID-19. Produced via immunoSEQ multiplex PCR; TCRdb's table is partial and in-frame only. The sample has about 67,000 clones; more than 70% are singletons. The sample was peripheral blood. These receptors were taken from an older woman with acute or convalescent COVID-19. The CDR3 runs from the conserved cysteine through the conserved F or W.

CDR3aa: CASSLGGGDTEAFF
j_gene: TRBJ1-1
v_gene: TRBV5-1

CDR3aa: CASSQGAGGRRMGANVLTF
j_gene: TRBJ2-6
v_gene: TRBV4-3

CDR3aa: CASSFFLGGADEKLFF
j_gene: TRBJ1-4
v_gene: TRBV7-2

CDR3aa: CASSPTTGVNTGELFF
j_gene: TRBJ2-2
v_gene: TRBV18

CDR3aa: CASSSLFHTQYF
j_gene: TRBJ2-3
v_gene: TRBV12-3/TRBV12-4

CDR3aa: CASSFGGIATEQYF
j_gene: TRBJ2-7
v_gene: TRBV7-2

CDR3aa: CASSLGLSGQRETEAFF
j_gene: TRBJ1-1
v_gene: TRBV7-2

CDR3aa: CASFPGTGVRRQFF
j_gene: TRBJ2-1
v_gene: TRBV30

CDR3aa: CASSLQGRENTEAFF
j_gene: TRBJ1-1
v_gene: TRBV5-1

CDR3aa: CASSPDSLSSYEQYF
j_gene: TRBJ2-7
v_gene: TRBV18

CDR3aa: CASSSEVEETQYF
j_gene: TRBJ2-5
v_gene: TRBV7-9

CDR3aa: CASSLGPQGWNTIYF
j_gene: TRBJ1-3
v_gene: TRBV6-5

CDR3aa: CASSWGPFSYEQYF
j_gene: TRBJ2-7
v_gene: TRBV19

CDR3aa: CACPRESNYGYTF
j_gene: TRBJ1-2
v_gene: TRBV30

CDR3aa: CSVRGPTDTQYF
j_gene: TRBJ2-3
v_gene: TRBV29-1

CDR3aa: CASSLMGGESGYTF
j_gene: TRBJ1-2
v_gene: TRBV7-3